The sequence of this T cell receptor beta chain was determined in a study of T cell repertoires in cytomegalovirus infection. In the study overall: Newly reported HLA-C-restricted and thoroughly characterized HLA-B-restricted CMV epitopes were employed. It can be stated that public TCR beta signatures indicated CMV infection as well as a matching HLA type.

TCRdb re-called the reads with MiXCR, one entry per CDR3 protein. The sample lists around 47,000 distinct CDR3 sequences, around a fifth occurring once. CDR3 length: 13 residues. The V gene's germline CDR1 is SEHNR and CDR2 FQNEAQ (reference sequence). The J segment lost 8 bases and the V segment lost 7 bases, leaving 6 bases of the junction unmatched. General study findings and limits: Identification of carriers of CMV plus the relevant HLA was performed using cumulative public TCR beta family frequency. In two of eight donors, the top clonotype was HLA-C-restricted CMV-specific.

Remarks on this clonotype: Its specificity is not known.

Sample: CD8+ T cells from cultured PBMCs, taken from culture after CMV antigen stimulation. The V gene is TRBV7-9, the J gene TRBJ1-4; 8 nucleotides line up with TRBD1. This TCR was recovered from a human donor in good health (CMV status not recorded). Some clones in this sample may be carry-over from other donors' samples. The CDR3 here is CASMGRTGEKLFF. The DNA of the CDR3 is TGTGCCAGCATGGGCCGGACAGGGGAAAAACTGTTTTTT.